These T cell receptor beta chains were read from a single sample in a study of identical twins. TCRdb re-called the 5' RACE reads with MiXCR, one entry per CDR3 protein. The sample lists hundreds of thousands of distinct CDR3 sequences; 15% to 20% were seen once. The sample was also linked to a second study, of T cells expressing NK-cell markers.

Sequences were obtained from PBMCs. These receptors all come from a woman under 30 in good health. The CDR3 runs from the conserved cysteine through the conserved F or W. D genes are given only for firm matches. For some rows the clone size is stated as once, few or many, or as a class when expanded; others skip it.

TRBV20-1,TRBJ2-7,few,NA,CSARLKDFPYEQYF,TGCAGTGCTAGACTCAAGGACTTCCCCTACGAGCAGTACTTC
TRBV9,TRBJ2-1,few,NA,CASSVGGSANEQFF,TGTGCCAGCAGCGTAGGCGGTAGCGCCAATGAGCAGTTCTTC
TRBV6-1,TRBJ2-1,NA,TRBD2,CASSPEAGGHANEQFF,TGTGCCAGCAGTCCTGAAGCGGGAGGGCACGCCAATGAGCAGTTCTTC
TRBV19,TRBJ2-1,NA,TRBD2,CASSSDLAGGSYTQLYNEQFF,TGTGCCAGTAGTAGCGATCTAGCGGGAGGTTCGTATACACAACTATACAATGAGCAGTTCTTC
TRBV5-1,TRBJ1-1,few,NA,CASSLDRFTEAFF,TGCGCCAGCAGCTTGGATCGGTTCACTGAAGCTTTCTTT
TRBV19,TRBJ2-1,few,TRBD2,CASSFRTSGVKFF,TGTGCCAGTAGTTTCCGGACTAGCGGGGTGAAGTTCTTC
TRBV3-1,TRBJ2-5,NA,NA,CASSQEGDWEETQYF,TGTGCCAGCAGCCAAGAAGGCGATTGGGAGGAGACCCAGTACTTC
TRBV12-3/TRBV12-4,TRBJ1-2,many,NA,CASSFQNNYGYTF,TGTGCCAGCAGTTTCCAGAACAACTATGGCTACACCTTC
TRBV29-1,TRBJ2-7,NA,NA,CSVIDGAYEQYF,TGCAGCGTCATTGATGGGGCTTACGAGCAGTACTTC
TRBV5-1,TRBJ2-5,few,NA,CASSLVLAQETQYF,TGCGCCAGCAGCTTGGTCCTAGCACAAGAGACCCAGTACTTC
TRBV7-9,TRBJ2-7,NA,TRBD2,CASSVTTSAAYEQYF,TGTGCCAGCAGCGTCACGACTAGCGCCGCCTACGAGCAGTACTTC
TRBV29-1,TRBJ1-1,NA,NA,CSQVPYTEAFF,TGCAGTCAGGTCCCGTACACTGAAGCTTTCTTT
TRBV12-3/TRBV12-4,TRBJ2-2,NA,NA,CASRLLRTANTGELFF,TGTGCCAGCAGGCTCCTTAGGACAGCGAACACCGGGGAGCTGTTTTTT